This is a list of T cell receptor beta chains from one sample in a study of CD8+CD57+ T cells in acquired aplastic anemia. TCRdb used MiXCR to reprocess the reads, holding one entry per CDR3 protein. The table shows about 150,000 distinct CDR3 sequences, with 40% to 50% occurring only once. The specimen was sorted CD4+, CD8+, or CD8+CD57+ T cells (not recorded which) from PBMCs. The receptors originated from a human donor with aplastic anemia. The conserved cysteine and the conserved F or W are not part of the CDR3 here. A D gene is named only where the DNA matches it firmly.

v_call d_call cdr3_aa
TRBV2 - ASGAGGNSPLH
TRBV9 TRBD1 ASSDPRTGDTEAF
TRBV20-1 - SAVRRLPLYGYT
TRBV24-1 TRBD1 ATSPTGKADTQY
TRBV20-1 - SALRTDGYNSPLH
TRBV13 - ASSLGTVGLYEQY
TRBV29-1 TRBD1 SDRQGSETQY
TRBV7-9 - ASSLVAGKNYGYT
TRBV2 - ASGSRGTGTEAF
TRBV19 TRBD1 ATRQGRAPQH
TRBV7-9 - ASDGGRNTEAF
TRBV12-3/TRBV12-4 - ASSQGTSGTF
TRBV2 TRBD2 ASKGPSGYQETQY
TRBV29-1 TRBD1 SVLGTGDQAQH
TRBV11-2 TRBD1 ASSLGPGQSSYGYT
TRBV25-1 - ASSMTEGEKLF
TRBV20-1 TRBD2 SATQRESTGELS
TRBV11-2 TRBD2 ASRPSGTSGTYEQY
TRBV4-3 TRBD1 ASSHRDSGADGYT
TRBV4-3 - ASSQDGGQVAAF
TRBV7-8 TRBD1 ASSLGTGQVNSPLH
TRBV7-2 - ASSPQPEFEQF
TRBV13 - ASRETYTGTDTQY
TRBV2 TRBD2 ASRSAREAQCEQY
TRBV9 - ASSLNNEQY
TRBV12-3/TRBV12-4 - ASSFTGGRYNEQF
TRBV11-2 TRBD2 ASSLSRGGDSYNEQF
TRBV15 TRBD1 ATSRGTGDNYEQY
TRBV9 - ASSVDRSFNEQY
TRBV28 TRBD1 ASSGTGEVEAF
TRBV12-3/TRBV12-4 - ASSLVGYGAADTQY
TRBV6-5 - ASSSSGLGTEAF
TRBV5-1 TRBD2 ASSFLAGGGNEQF
TRBV3-1 - ASSPPGDTEAF
TRBV19 TRBD1 ASSHRGPGYT
TRBV29-1 - SVVRSTDTQY
TRBV7-9 TRBD2 ASSLLGSGAQETQY
TRBV13 TRBD2 ASSATSGVSTGELF
TRBV28 - ASSLRGRGYGYT